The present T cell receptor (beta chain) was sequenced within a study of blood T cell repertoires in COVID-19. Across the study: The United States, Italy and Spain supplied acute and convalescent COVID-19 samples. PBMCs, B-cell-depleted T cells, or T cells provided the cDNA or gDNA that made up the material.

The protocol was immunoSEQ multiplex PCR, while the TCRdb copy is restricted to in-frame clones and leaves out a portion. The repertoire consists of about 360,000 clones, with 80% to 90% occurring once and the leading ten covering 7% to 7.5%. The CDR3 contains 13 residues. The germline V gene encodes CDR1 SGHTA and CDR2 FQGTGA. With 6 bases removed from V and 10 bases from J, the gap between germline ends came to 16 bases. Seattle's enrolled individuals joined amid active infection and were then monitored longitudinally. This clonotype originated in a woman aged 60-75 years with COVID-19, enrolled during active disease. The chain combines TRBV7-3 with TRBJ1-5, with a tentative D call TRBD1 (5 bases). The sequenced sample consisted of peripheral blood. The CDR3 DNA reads TGTGCCAGCAGTCTCGAAAGGGGCGGCCCCCAGCATTTT. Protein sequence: CASSLERGGPQHF.